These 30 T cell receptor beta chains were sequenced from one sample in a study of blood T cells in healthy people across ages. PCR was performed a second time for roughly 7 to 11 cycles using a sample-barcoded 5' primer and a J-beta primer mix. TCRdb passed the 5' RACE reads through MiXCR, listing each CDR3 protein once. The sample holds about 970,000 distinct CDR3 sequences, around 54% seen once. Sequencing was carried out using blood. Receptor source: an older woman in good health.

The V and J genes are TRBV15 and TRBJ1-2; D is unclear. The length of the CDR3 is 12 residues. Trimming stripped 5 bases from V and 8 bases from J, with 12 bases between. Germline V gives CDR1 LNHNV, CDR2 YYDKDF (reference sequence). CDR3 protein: CATSLPLGGYTF. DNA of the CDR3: TGTGCCACCAGCCTCCCCCTGGGAGGCTACACCTTC. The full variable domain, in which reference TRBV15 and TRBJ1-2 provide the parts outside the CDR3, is DAMVIQNPRYQVTQFGKPVTLSCSQTLNHNVMYWYQQKSSQAPKLLFHYYDKDFNNEADTPDNFQSRRPNTSFCFLDIRSPGLGDTAMYLCATSLPLGGYTFGSGTRLTVV.

The DNA of the CDR3 is TGTGCCAGCAGTTTTTTCGGGGCCCCCTACGAGCAGTACTTC. Translation: CASSFFGAPYEQYF. V usage is TRBV28 and J usage is TRBJ2-7, with D perhaps assigned TRBD1 or TRBD2 (5 bases each). The CDR3 consists of 14 residues. Germline V gene sequence: CDR1 MDHEN, CDR2 SYDVKM. V shed 3 bases and J shed 2 bases, with 11 bases lying between them.

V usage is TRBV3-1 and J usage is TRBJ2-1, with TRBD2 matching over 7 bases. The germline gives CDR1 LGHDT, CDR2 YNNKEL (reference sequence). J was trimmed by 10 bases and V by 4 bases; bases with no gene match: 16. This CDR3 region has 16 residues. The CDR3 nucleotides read TGTGCCAGCAGCCTCCTCGGCGGGAGCCCCCCTGGGGAGCAGTTCTTC. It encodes CASSLLGGSPPGEQFF.

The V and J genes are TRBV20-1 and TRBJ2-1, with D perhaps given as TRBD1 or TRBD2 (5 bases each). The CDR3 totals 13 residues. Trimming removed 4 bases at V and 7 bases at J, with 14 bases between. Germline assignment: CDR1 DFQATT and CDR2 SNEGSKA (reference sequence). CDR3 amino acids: CSANWDQINEQFF. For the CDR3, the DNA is TGCAGTGCTAACTGGGACCAGATTAATGAGCAGTTCTTC.

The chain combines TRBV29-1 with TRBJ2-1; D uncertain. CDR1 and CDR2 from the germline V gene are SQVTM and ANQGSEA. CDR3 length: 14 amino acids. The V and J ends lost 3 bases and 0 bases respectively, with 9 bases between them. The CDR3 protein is CSVESVSSYNEQFF. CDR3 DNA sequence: TGCAGCGTTGAGAGTGTTAGCTCCTACAATGAGCAGTTCTTC.

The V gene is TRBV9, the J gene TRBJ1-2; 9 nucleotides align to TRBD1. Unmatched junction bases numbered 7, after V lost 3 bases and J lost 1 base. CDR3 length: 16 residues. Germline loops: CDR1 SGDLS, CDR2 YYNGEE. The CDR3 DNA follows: TGTGCCAGCAGCGGCGAATTGGACAGGGGTAACTATGGCTACACCTTC. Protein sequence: CASSGELDRGNYGYTF.

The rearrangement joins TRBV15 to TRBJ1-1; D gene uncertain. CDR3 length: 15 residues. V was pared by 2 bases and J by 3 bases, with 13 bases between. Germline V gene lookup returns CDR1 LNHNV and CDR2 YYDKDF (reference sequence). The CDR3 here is CATSRRRAADTEAFF. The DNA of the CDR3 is TGTGCCACCAGCAGAAGACGGGCAGCCGACACTGAAGCTTTCTTT.

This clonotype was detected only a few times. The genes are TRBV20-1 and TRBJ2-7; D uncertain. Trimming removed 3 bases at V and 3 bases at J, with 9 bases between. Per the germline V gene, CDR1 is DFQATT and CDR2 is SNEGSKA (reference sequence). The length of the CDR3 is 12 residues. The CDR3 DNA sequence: TGCAGTGCTAGTGGCGACTTCTACGAGCAGTACTTC. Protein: CSASGDFYEQYF.

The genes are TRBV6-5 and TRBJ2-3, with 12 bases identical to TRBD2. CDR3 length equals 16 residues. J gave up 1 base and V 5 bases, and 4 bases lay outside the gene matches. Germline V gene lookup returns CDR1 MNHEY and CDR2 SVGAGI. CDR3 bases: TGTGCCAGCAGTAAGACTAGCGGGAGTTGCACAGATACGCAGTATTTT. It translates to CASSKTSGSCTDTQYF.

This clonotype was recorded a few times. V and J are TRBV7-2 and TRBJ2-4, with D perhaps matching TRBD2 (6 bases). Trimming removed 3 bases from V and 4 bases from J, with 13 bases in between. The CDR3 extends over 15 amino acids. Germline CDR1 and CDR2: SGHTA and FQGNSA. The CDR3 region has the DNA TGTGCCAGCAGCTTGCAGGGAGGTTGGAAAAACATTCAGTACTTC. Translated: CASSLQGGWKNIQYF.

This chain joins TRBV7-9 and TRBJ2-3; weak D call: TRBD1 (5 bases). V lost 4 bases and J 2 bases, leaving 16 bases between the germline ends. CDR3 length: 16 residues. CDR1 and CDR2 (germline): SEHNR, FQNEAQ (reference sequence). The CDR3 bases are TGTGCCAGCAGCTCACCCAATCGTGGGGCCACAGATACGCAGTATTTT. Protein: CASSSPNRGATDTQYF.

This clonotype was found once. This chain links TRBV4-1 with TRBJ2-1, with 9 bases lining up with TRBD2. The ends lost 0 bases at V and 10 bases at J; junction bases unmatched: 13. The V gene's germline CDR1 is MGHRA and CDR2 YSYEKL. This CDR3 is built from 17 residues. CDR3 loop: CASSQEGLVAGVREQFF. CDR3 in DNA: TGCGCCAGCAGCCAAGAGGGGTTGGTAGCGGGAGTCCGCGAGCAGTTCTTC.

CDR3 coding DNA: TGTGCCAGCAGTGGGGAGGGACGTCGCGAGCAGTACTTC. It yields the protein CASSGEGRREQYF. This chain links TRBV6-1 with TRBJ2-7; 7 positions agree with TRBD2. The CDR3 runs to 13 residues. Trimming cost V 4 bases and J 6 bases; bases outside gene matches: 6. Germline-derived CDR1 and CDR2 are MNHNS and SASEGT.

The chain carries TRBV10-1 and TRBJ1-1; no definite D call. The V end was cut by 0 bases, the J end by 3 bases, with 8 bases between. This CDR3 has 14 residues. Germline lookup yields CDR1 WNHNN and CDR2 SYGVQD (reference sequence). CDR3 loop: CASSESKGYTEAFF. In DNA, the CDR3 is TGCGCCAGCAGTGAGTCTAAGGGCTACACTGAAGCTTTCTTT.

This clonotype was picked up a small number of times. DNA for the CDR3: TGTGCCAGCAGCCAGAGGGACAGGGGGAGCAATGAGCAGTTCTTC. This sequence encodes CASSQRDRGSNEQFF. This rearrangement joins TRBV7-9 to TRBJ2-1, with 11 bases aligning to TRBD1. This CDR3 has 15 amino acids. V lost 5 bases and J lost 6; bases outside the gene matches: 6. Germline V CDR1 and CDR2: SEHNR, FQNEAQ (reference sequence).

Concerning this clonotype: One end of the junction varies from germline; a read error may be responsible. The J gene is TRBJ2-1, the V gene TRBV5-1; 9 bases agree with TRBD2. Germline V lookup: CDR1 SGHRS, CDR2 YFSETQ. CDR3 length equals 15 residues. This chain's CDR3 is CTSSLLTSGYNEQFF. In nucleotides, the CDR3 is TGCACCAGCAGCTTGCTAACTAGCGGGTACAATGAGCAGTTCTTC. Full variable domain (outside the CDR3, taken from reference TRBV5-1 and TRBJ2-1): KAGVTQTPRYLIKTRGQQVTLSCSPISGHRSVSWYQQTPGQGLQFLFEYFSETQRNKGNFPGRFSGRQFSNSRSEMNVSTLELGDSALYLCTSSLLTSGYNEQFFGPGTRLTVL.

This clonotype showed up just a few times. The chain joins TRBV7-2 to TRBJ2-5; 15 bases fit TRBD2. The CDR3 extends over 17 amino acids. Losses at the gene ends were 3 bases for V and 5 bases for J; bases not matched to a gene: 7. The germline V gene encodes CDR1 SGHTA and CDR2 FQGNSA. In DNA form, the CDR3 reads TGTGCCAGCAGCTTTGGACTAGCGGGAGGGCCTGGGGAGACCCAGTACTTC. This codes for CASSFGLAGGPGETQYF.

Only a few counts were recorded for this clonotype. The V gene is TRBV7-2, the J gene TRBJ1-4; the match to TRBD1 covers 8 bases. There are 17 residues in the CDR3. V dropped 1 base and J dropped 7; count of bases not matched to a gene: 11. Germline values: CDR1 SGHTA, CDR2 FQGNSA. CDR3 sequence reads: CASSLVGGPGGTEKLFF. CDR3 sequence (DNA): TGTGCCAGCAGCTTAGTGGGTGGCCCAGGGGGCACTGAAAAACTGTTTTTT.

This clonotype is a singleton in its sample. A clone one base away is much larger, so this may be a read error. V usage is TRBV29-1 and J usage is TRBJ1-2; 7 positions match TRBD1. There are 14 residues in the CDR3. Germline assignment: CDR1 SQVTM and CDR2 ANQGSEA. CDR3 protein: CSVDGSGGYYGCTF. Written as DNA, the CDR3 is TGCAGCGTTGATGGGTCAGGGGGGTACTATGGCTGCACCTTC.

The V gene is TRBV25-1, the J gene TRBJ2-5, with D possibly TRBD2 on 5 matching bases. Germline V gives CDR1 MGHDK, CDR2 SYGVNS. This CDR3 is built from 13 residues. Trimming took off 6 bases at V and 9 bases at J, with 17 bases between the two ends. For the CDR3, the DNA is TGTGCCAGCAGCGAACTTTTCCCGGAGGCCCAGTACTTC. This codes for CASSELFPEAQYF.

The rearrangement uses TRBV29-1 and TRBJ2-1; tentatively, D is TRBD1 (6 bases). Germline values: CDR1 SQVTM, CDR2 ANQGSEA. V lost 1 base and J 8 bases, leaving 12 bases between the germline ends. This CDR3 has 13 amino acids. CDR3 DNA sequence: TGCAGCGTTGAAGGTTCCAGGGGTTATGAGCAGTTCTTC. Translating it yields CSVEGSRGYEQFF.

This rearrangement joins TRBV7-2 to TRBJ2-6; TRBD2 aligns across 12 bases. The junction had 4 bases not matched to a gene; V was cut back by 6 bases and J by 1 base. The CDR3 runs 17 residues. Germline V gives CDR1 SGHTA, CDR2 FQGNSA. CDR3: CASRFLAGGSGANVLTF. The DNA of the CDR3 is TGTGCCAGCAGATTCCTAGCGGGAGGGTCTGGGGCCAACGTCCTGACTTTC. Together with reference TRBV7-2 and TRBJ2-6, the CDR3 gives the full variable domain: GAGVSQSPSNKVTEKGKDVELRCDPISGHTALYWYRQSLGQGLEFLIYFQGNSAPDKSGLPSDRFSAERTGGSVSTLTIQRTQQEDSAVYLCASRFLAGGSGANVLTFGAGSRLTVL.

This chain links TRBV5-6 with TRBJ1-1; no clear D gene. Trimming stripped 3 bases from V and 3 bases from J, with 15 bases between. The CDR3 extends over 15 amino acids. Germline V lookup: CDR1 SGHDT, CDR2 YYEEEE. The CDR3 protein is CASSSLGRADTEAFF. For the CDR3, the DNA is TGTGCCAGCAGCTCCTTGGGTAGAGCGGACACTGAAGCTTTCTTT.

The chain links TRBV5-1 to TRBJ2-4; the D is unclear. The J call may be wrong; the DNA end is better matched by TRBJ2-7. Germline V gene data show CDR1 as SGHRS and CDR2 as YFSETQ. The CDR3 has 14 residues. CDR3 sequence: CASSLVMKSHEQYF. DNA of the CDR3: TGCGCCAGCAGCTTGGTTATGAAGTCCCACGAGCAGTACTTC.

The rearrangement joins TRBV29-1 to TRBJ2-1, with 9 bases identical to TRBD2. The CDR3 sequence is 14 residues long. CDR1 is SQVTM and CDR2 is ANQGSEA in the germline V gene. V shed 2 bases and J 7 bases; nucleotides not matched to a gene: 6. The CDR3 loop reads CSVEISGSKNEQFF. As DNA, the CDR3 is TGCAGCGTTGAAATTAGCGGGAGTAAGAATGAGCAGTTCTTC.

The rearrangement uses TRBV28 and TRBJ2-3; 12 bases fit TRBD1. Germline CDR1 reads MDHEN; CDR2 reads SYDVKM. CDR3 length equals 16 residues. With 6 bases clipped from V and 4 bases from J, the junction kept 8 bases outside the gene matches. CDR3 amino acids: CASSSGDRGPSDTQYF. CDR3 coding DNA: TGTGCCAGCAGCTCTGGGGACAGGGGGCCGTCAGATACGCAGTATTTT.

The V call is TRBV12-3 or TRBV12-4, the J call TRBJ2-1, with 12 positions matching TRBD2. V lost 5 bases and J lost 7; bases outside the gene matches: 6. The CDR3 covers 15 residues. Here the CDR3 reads CASSRTSGMSNEQFF. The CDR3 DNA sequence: TGTGCCAGCAGTCGGACTAGCGGGATGTCGAATGAGCAGTTCTTC.

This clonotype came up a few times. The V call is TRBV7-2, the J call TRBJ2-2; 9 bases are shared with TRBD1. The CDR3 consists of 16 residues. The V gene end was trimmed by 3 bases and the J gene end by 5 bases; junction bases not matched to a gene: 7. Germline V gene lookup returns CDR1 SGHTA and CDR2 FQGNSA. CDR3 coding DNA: TGTGCCAGCAGCTTTGAACAGGGGGCTCGTACCGGGGAGCTGTTTTTT. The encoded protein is CASSFEQGARTGELFF.

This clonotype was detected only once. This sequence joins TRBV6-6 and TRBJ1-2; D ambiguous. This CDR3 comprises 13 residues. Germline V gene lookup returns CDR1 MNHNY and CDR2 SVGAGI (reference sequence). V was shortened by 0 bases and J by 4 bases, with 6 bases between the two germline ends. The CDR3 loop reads CASSYSVSYGYTF. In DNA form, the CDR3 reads TGTGCCAGCAGTTACTCAGTCAGCTATGGCTACACCTTC.

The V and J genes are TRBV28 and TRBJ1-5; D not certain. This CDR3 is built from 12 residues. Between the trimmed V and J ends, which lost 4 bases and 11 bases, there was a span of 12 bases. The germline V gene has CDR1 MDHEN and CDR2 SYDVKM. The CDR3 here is CASSWSTAAQHF. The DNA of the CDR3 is TGTGCCAGCAGTTGGTCCACCGCGGCCCAGCATTTT. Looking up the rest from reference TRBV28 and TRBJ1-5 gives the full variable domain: DVKVTQSSRYLVKRTGEKVFLECVQDMDHENMFWYRQDPGLGLRLIYFSYDVKMKEKGDIPEGYSVSREKKERFSLILESASTNQTSMYLCASSWSTAAQHFGDGTRLSIL.